This T cell receptor beta chain was captured by sequencing in a study of OX40 agonist ivuxolimab in advanced cancers. Only in-frame clones appear in the TCRdb table, and some are missing; sequencing was by immunoSEQ multiplex PCR. Among around 94,000 clones listed, more than 85% were seen once. There are 13 residues in the CDR3. CDR1 is MRHNA and CDR2 is SNTAGT in the germline V gene. Trimming left V 3 bases short and J 4 bases short, with 8 bases between. This TCR derives from an adult with an advanced solid tumor such as melanoma, head and neck, liver or kidney cancer. Specimen: CD4+ or CD8+ T cells sorted from blood, collected in a trial of the OX40 agonist ivuxolimab. The genes are TRBV6-4 and TRBJ2-3, with D possibly being TRBD2 (5 bases). CDR3 loop: CASSECSADTQYF. DNA for the CDR3: TGTGCCAGCAGTGAATGTAGCGCAGATACGCAGTATTTT.